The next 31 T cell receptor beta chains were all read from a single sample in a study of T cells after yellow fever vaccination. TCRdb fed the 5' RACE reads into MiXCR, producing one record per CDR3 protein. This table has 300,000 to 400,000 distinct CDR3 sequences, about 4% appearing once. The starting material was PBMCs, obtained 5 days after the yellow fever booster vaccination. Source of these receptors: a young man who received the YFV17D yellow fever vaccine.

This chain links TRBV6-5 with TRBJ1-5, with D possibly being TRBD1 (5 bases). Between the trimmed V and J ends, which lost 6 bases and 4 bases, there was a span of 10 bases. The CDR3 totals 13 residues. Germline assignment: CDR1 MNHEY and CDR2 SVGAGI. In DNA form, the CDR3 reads TGTGCCAGCAGCAAAGGGGTAAATCAGCCCCAGCATTTT. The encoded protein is CASSKGVNQPQHF.

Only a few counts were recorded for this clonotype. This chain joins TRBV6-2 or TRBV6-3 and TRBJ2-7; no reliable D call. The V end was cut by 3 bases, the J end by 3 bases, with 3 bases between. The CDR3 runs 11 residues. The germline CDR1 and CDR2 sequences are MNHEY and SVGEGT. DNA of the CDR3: TGTGCCAGCAGTTATCACTACGAGCAGTACTTC. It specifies CASSYHYEQYF.

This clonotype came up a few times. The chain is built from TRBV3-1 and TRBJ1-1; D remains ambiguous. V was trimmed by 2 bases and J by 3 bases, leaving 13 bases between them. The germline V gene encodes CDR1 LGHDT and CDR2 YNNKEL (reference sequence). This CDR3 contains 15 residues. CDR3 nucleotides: TGTGCCAGCAGCCAATGGTACAAAACCCACACTGAAGCTTTCTTT. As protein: CASSQWYKTHTEAFF.

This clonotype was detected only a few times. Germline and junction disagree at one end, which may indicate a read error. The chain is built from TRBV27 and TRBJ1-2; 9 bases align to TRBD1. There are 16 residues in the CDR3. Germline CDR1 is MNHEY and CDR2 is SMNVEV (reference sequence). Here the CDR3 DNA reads TGTGCCAGCAGTGTATCGGGACAGGGTTTGTTCTATGGCTACACCTTC. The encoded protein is CASSVSGQGLFYGYTF.

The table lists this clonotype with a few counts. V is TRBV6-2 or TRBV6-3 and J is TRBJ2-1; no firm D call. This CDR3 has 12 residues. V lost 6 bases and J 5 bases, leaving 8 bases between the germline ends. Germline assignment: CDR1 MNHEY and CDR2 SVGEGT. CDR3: CASSRTDNEQFF. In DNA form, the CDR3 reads TGTGCCAGCAGCCGGACGGACAATGAGCAGTTCTTC.

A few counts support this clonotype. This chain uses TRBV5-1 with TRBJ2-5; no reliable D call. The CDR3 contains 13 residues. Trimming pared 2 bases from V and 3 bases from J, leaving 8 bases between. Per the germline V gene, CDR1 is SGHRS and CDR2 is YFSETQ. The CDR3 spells CASSFVVEETQYF. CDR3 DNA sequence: TGCGCCAGCAGCTTTGTAGTCGAAGAGACCCAGTACTTC.

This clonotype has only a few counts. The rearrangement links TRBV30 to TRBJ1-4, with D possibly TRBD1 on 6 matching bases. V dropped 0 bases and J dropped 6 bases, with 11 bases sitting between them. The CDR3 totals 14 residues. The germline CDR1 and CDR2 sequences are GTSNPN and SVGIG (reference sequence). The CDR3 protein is CAWSVGGSDEKLFF. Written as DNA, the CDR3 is TGTGCCTGGAGTGTAGGGGGTTCCGATGAAAAACTGTTTTTT.

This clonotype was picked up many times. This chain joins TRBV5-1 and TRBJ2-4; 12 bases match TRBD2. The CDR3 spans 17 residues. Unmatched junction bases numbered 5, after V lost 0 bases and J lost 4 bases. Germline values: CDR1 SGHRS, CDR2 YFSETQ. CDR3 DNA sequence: TGCGCCAGCAGCTTGGGACTAGCGGGGGTGGGGAAAAACATTCAGTACTTC. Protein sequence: CASSLGLAGVGKNIQYF.

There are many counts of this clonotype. CDR3 bases: TGTGCCAGCAGCTTATGGGGAATGCAAGGCACAGATACGCAGTATTTT. Protein product: CASSLWGMQGTDTQYF. The rearrangement links TRBV7-2 to TRBJ2-3; no clear D. The V end lost 2 bases, the J end lost 1 base, and 13 bases lay between the germline ends. In germline, CDR1 is SGHTA, CDR2 FQGNSA. The CDR3 extends over 16 amino acids. Supplemented by reference TRBV7-2 and TRBJ2-3, the full variable domain reads GAGVSQSPSNKVTEKGKDVELRCDPISGHTALYWYRQSLGQGLEFLIYFQGNSAPDKSGLPSDRFSAERTGGSVSTLTIQRTQQEDSAVYLCASSLWGMQGTDTQYFGPGTRLTVL.

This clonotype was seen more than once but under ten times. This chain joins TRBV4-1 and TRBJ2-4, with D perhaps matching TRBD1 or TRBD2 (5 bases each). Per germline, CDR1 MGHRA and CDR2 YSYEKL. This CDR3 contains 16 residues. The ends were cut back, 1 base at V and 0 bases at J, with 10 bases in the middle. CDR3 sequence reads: CASSQVGTIAKNIQYF. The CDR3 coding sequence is TGCGCCAGCAGCCAAGTCGGGACGATAGCCAAAAACATTCAGTACTTC.

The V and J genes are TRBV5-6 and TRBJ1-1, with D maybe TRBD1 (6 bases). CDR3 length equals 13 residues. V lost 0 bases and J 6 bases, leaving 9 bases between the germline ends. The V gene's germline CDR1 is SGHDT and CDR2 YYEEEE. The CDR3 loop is CASSLAGAPEAFF. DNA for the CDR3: TGTGCCAGCAGCTTGGCAGGGGCCCCTGAAGCTTTCTTT. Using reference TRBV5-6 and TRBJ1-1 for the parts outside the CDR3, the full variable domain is DAGVTQSPTHLIKTRGQQVTLRCSPKSGHDTVSWYQQALGQGPQFIFQYYEEEERQRGNFPDRFSGHQFPNYSSELNVNALLLGDSALYLCASSLAGAPEAFFGQGTRLTVV.

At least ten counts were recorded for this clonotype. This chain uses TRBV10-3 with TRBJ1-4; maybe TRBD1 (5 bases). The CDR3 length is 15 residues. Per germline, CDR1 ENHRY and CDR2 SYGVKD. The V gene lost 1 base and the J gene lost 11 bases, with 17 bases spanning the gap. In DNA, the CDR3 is TGTGCCATCAGTGAGTACCAGGACACCGAAGGGAAACTGTTTTTT. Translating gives CAISEYQDTEGKLFF.

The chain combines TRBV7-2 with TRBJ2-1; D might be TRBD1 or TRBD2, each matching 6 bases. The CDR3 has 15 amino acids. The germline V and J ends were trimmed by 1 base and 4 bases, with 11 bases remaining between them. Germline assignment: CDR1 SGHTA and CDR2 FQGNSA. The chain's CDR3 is CASSLETGAYNEQFF. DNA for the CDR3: TGTGCCAGCAGCTTAGAGACGGGGGCTTACAATGAGCAGTTCTTC.

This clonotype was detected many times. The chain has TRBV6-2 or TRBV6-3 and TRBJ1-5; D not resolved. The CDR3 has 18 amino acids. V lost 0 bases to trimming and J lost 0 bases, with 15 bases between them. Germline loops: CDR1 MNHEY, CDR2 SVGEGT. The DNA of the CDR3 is TGTGCCAGCAGTTACTCTAAGGCAGGCCGCCATAGCAATCAGCCCCAGCATTTT. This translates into CASSYSKAGRHSNQPQHF.

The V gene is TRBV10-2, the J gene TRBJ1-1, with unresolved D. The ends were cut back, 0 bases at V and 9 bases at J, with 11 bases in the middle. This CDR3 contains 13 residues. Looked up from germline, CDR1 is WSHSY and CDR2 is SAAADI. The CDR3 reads CASSESGGPKAFF. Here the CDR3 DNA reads TGCGCCAGCAGTGAGTCGGGAGGTCCTAAAGCTTTCTTT.

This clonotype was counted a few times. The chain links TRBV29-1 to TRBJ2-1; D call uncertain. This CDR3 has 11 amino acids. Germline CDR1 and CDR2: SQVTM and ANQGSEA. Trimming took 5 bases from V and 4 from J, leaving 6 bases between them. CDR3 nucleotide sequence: TGCAGCGTTTTTCAGTACAATGAGCAGTTCTTC. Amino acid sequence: CSVFQYNEQFF.

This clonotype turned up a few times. The CDR3 nucleotides are TGTGCCAGTGTCTTGGGGGGGTCGAACACCGGGGAGCTGTTTTTT. Protein sequence: CASVLGGSNTGELFF. V is TRBV7-2 and J is TRBJ2-2; TRBD2 aligns across 7 bases. Germline CDR1 and CDR2: SGHTA and FQGNSA. This CDR3 is built from 15 residues. The V segment lost 9 bases and the J segment 0 bases; nucleotides outside the gene matches: 7.

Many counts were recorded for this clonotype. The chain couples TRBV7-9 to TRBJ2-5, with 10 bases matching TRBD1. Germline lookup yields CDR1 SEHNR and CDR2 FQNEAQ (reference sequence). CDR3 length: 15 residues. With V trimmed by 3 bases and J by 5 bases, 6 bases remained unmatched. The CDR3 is CASSLVTGGVETQYF. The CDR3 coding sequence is TGTGCCAGCAGCTTGGTGACAGGGGGCGTTGAGACCCAGTACTTC.

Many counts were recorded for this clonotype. The chain's CDR3 is CASSQSYNLAYNEQFF. The CDR3 DNA follows: TGCGCCAGCAGTCAATCATACAACCTAGCCTACAATGAGCAGTTCTTC. This rearrangement joins TRBV23-1 to TRBJ2-1; no firm D call. TRBV23-1 is annotated as an ORF whose role is uncertain. The V end lost 0 bases, the J end lost 2 bases, and 11 bases lay between the germline ends. The CDR3 runs to 16 residues.

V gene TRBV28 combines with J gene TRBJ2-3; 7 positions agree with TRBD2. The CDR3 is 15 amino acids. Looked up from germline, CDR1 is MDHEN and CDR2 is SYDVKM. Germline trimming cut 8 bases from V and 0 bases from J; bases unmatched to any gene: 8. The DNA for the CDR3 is TGTGCCAGCGCACCCGGGGGGACTAGCACAGATACGCAGTATTTT. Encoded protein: CASAPGGTSTDTQYF.

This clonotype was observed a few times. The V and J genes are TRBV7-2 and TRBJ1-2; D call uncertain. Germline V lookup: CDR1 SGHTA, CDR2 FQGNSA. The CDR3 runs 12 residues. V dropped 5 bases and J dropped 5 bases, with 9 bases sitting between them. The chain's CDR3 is CASSQDPYGYTF. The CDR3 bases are TGTGCCAGCAGCCAGGACCCTTATGGCTACACCTTC.

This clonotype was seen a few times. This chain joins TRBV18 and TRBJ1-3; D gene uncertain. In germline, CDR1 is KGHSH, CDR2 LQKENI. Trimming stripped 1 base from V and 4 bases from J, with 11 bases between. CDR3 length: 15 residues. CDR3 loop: CASSPRSGDGNTIYF. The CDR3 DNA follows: TGTGCCAGCTCACCACGGTCCGGCGACGGAAACACCATATATTTT.

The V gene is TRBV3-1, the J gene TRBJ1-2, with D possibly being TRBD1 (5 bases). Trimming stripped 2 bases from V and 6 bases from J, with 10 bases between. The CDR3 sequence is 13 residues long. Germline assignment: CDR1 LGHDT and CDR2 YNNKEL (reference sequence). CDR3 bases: TGTGCCAGCAGCCAATCCCGGGGGGATGGCTACACCTTC. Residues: CASSQSRGDGYTF.

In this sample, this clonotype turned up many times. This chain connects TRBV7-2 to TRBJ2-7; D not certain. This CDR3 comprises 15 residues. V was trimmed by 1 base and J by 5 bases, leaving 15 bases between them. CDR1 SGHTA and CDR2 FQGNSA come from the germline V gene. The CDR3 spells CASSLVAVGPNEQYF. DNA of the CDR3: TGTGCCAGCAGCTTAGTGGCGGTCGGGCCCAACGAGCAGTACTTC.

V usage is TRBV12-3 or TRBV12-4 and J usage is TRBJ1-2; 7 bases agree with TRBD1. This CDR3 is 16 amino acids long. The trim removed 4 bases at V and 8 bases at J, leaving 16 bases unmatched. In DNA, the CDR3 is TGTGCCAGCAGTTCTAAATCGACAGGGCGAGGAGGCGGCTACACCTTC. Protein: CASSSKSTGRGGGYTF.

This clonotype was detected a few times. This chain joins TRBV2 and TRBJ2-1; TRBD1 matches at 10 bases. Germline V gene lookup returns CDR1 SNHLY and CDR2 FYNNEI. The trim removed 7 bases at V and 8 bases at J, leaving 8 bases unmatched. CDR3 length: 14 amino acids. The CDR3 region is CASTATGGGDEQFF. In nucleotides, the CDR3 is TGTGCCAGCACTGCGACAGGGGGCGGCGATGAGCAGTTCTTC.

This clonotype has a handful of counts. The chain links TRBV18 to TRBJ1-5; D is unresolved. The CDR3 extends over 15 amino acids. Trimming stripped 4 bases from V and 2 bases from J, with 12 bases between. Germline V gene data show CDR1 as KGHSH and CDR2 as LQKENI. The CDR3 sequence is CASSQADFGNQPQHF. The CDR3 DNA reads TGTGCCAGCTCACAGGCGGATTTTGGCAATCAGCCCCAGCATTTT.

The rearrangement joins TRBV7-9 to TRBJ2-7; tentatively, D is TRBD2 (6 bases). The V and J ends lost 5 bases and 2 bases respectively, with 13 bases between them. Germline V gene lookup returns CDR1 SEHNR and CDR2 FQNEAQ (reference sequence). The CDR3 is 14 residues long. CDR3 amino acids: CASSPGLRAYEQYV. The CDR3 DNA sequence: TGTGCCAGCAGCCCGGGACTCCGTGCCTACGAGCAGTACGTC.

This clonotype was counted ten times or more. The CDR3 DNA is TGCGCCAGCAGTGAACGAGCGGGGGGGCGTGAGCAGTACTTC. It translates to CASSERAGGREQYF. V is TRBV5-1 and J is TRBJ2-7, with 10 nucleotides matching TRBD2. The CDR3 has 14 amino acids. Germline V gene data show CDR1 as SGHRS and CDR2 as YFSETQ. Trimming cost V 5 bases and J 7 bases; bases outside gene matches: 9.

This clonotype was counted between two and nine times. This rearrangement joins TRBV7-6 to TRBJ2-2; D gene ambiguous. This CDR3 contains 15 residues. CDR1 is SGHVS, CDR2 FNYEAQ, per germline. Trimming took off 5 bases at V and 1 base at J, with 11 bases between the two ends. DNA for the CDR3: TGTGCCAGCAGCATTACCGTGATGAACACCGGGGAGCTGTTTTTT. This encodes CASSITVMNTGELFF.

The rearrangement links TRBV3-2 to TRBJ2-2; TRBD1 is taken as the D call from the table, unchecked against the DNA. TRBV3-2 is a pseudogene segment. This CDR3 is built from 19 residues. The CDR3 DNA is TGTGCCAGCAGCCGCCCAATTCGGGACAATCTAGAGAGCACCGGGGAGCTGTTTTTT. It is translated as CASSRPIRDNLESTGELFF.